The sequence of this TCR beta chain was determined in a study of T-cell reconstitution after alpha-beta-depleted transplantation in children. This clonotype appeared many times. Preparation of the TCRbeta library involved a method that used unique molecular identifiers. Via MiXCR, TCRdb re-called the PCR reads, giving one row per CDR3 protein. The sample yields about 610,000 distinct CDR3 sequences, approximately 10% seen once. Sequencing used PBMCs from the stem cell graft donor, obtained from the stem cell graft. The source is a human donor who donated a stem cell graft to a child with acute myeloid leukemia.

CDR3 loop: CSAIGGASTDTQYF. The CDR3 nucleotides are TGCAGTGCTATTGGGGGCGCAAGCACAGATACGCAGTATTTT. The chain combines TRBV20-1 with TRBJ2-3; maybe TRBD1 (6 bases). Germline V CDR1 and CDR2: DFQATT, SNEGSKA (reference sequence). V was cut by 4 bases and J by 0 bases, with 11 bases left in between. The CDR3 sequence is 14 residues long.